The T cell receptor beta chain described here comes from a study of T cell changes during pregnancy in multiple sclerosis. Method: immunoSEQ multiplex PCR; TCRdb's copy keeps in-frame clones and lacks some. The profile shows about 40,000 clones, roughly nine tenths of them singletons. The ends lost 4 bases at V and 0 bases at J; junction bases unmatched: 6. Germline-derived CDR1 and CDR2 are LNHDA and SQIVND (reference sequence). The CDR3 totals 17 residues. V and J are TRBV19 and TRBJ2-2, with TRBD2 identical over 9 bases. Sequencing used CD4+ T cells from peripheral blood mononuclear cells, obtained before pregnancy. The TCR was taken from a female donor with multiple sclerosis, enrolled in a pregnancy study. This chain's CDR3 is CASSKTSGFANTGELFF. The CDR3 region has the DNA TGTGCCAGTAGTAAGACTAGCGGCTTCGCGAACACCGGGGAGCTGTTTTTT.